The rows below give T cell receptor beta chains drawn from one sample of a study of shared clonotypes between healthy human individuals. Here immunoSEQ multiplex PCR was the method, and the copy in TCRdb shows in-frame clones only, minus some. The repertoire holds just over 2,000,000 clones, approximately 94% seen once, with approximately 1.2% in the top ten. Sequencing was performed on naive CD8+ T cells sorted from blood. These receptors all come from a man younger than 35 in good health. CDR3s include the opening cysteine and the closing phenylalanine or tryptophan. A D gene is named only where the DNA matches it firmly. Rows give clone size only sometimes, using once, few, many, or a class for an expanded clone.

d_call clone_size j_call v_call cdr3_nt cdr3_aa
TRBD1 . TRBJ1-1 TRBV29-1 TGCAGCGTTGTTTGGACAGGGGGACTGAACACTGAAGCTTTCTTT CSVVWTGGLNTEAFF
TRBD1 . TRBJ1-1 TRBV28 TGTGCCAGCAGTATTGGGCGACAGGGGAGGACTGAAGCTTTCTTT CASSIGRQGRTEAFF
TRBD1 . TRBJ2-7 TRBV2 TGTGCCAGCAGTGATGGACAGGGGCCCGAGCAGTACTTC CASSDGQGPEQYF
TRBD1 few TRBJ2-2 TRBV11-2 TGTGCCAGCAGCCCCACGGACAGGGACACCGGGGAGCTGTTTTTT CASSPTDRDTGELFF
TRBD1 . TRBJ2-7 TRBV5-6 TGTGCCAGCAGCTTGGAGGGACAGGGGTTGGACGAGCAGTACTTC CASSLEGQGLDEQYF
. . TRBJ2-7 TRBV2 TGTGCCAGCAGTACAGGGTTGTACGAGCAGTACTTC CASSTGLYEQYF
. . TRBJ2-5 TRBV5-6 TGTGCCAGCAGCTTGGGCCTCTTGACCCAGTACTTC CASSLGLLTQYF
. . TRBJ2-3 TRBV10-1 TGCGCCAGCAGTGAGTCACGGGACCCCACAGATACGCAGTATTTT CASSESRDPTDTQYF
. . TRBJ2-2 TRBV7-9 TGTGCCAGCAGCTTAGGGAGGACCTCGAACACCGGGGAGCTGTTTTTT CASSLGRTSNTGELFF
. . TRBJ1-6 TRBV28 TGTGCCAGCAGTTTTCCAGGGGATGGTAATTCACCCCTCCACTTT CASSFPGDGNSPLHF
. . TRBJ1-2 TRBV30 TGTGCCTGGAGTCCCCCTCATCTCAACTATGGCTACACCTTC CAWSPPHLNYGYTF
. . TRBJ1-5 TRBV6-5 TGTGCCAGCAGCCTTTTCTATTGGGATCAGCCCCAGCATTTT CASSLFYWDQPQHF
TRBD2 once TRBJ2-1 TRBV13 TGTGCCAGCAGCTGGGGACTAGCGGGCAATGAGCAGTTCTTC CASSWGLAGNEQFF
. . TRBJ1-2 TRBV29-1 TGCAGCGTTGAAACAGGAGCCATCTATGGCTACACCTTC CSVETGAIYGYTF
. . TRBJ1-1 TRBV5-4 TGTGCCAGCAGCTTGGTCACGGCCATGAACACTGAAGCTTTCTTT CASSLVTAMNTEAFF
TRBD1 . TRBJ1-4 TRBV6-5 TGTGCCAGCAGCCGTACGGGACAGGGCAACGAAAAACTGTTTTTT CASSRTGQGNEKLFF
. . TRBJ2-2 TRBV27 TGTGCCAGCACGGGCTCCGAACGAACCGGGGAGCTGTTTTTT CASTGSERTGELFF
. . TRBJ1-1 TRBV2 TGTGCCAGCAGTGAATGGCCGAATGACACTGAAGCTTTCTTT CASSEWPNDTEAFF